These T cell receptor beta chains were read from a single sample in a study of identical twins. TCRdb reprocessed the 5' RACE reads via MiXCR and lists one record per CDR3 protein. This sample has approximately 620,000 distinct CDR3 sequences, with 8.6% found just once. These data were also reused for a study on yellow fever vaccine responses in identical twins.

Sample: PBMCs. These receptors were obtained from a woman between 18 and 30 years old in good health. CDR3s include the opening cysteine and the closing phenylalanine or tryptophan. The D gene is left open where the match is weak. Some rows have no size entry. The others give once, few or many, or a class for an expanded clone.

D	size	J	V	DNA	CDR3
-	-	TRBJ2-5	TRBV20-1	TGCAGTGCTAGAGATCGGTCCAGAAACCAAGAGACCCAGTACTTC	CSARDRSRNQETQYF
-	few	TRBJ2-2	TRBV4-2	TGTGCCAGCAGCCTGAAGTTGGCGGCGAACACCGGGGAGCTGTTTTTT	CASSLKLAANTGELFF
-	few	TRBJ2-5	TRBV4-1	TGCGCCAGCAGCCAAGTAGTGGTCCAAGAGACCCAGTACTTC	CASSQVVVQETQYF
-	-	TRBJ2-3	TRBV9	TGTGCCAGCAGCCTAGGTTCGATAGGGGTCGGCACAGATACGCAGTATTTT	CASSLGSIGVGTDTQYF
TRBD1	many	TRBJ1-2	TRBV20-1	TGCAGTGCTAATACAGGGGAGACCTATGGCTACACCTTC	CSANTGETYGYTF
TRBD2	few	TRBJ2-7	TRBV20-1	TGCAGTGCTAGTAGGCCTAGCGGGAGGGCCGAAAGGCAGTACTTC	CSASRPSGRAERQYF
-	few	TRBJ2-5	TRBV24-1	TGTGCCACCAGTGAGACCCACAGTTTTCAAGAGACCCAGTACTTC	CATSETHSFQETQYF
TRBD2	few	TRBJ2-1	TRBV13	TGTGCCAGCAGCGGAGGGACTAGCGGGAGATCAGGGGAGCAGTTCTTC	CASSGGTSGRSGEQFF
TRBD1	many	TRBJ1-4	TRBV15	TGTGCCACCAGGCGACCGGGACAGGACAATGAAAAACTGTTTTTT	CATRRPGQDNEKLFF
-	many	TRBJ2-2	TRBV7-9	TGTGCCAGCAGCTTAGGTGTTCCTCCCGGGGAGCTGTTTTTT	CASSLGVPPGELFF
-	-	TRBJ1-4	TRBV4-3	TGCGCCAGCAGCCAAGACGGTCCAGTCGGGGGGGAAAAACTGTTTTTT	CASSQDGPVGGEKLFF
-	-	TRBJ2-5	TRBV14	TGTGCCAGCAGCCAAGTAGGACAACGGGGGACCGAGACCCAGTACTTC	CASSQVGQRGTETQYF
-	many	TRBJ1-4	TRBV27	TGTGCCAGCAGTTCCGGGACTCATGAAAAACTGTTTTTT	CASSSGTHEKLFF
TRBD2	-	TRBJ2-7	TRBV5-1	TGCGCCAGCAGCTTGGCACTAGCGGGAGGGCCCGACGAGCAGTACTTC	CASSLALAGGPDEQYF
-	-	TRBJ2-6	TRBV12-3/TRBV12-4	TGTGCCAGCAGTTTGGACATAAACAACGTCCTGACTTTC	CASSLDINNVLTF
-	few	TRBJ2-2	TRBV20-1	TGCAGTGCTACCTATCGGGGCCCCACCGGGGAGCTGTTTTTT	CSATYRGPTGELFF
-	-	TRBJ2-1	TRBV6-5	TGTGCCAGCAGTTACTCGCGGTGGGGCTCCTACAATGAGCAGTTCTTC	CASSYSRWGSYNEQFF
-	many	TRBJ2-1	TRBV29-1	TGCAGCGTAGGATTTCACGGAGGGTCCAATGAGCAGTTCTTC	CSVGFHGGSNEQFF
-	-	TRBJ2-3	TRBV21-1	TGTGCCAGCAGCAAAAAAGAAGGACTAGCGGGGATAGGCACAGATACGCAGTATTTT	CASSKKEGLAGIGTDTQYF
-	many	TRBJ1-1	TRBV6-2/TRBV6-3	TGTGCCAGCACCTCCGGAGGACTCACTGAAGCTTTCTTT	CASTSGGLTEAFF
TRBD2	few	TRBJ2-7	TRBV25-1	TGTGCCAGCACCCTAGCGGGGGTAGCCAACGAGCAGTACTTC	CASTLAGVANEQYF
TRBD2	many	TRBJ2-5	TRBV7-2	TGCGCCAGCAGCTTACTAGCGGGGGTCCAAGAGACCCAGTACTTC	CASSLLAGVQETQYF
TRBD2	-	TRBJ2-5	TRBV7-2	TGTGCCAGCAGCTTAGGACTAGCCAAAGAGACCCAGTACTTC	CASSLGLAKETQYF
-	many	TRBJ1-4	TRBV25-1	TGTGCCAGCAGTGAAAAGTATAGGGTGGAAGAAAAACTGTTTTTT	CASSEKYRVEEKLFF
TRBD2	many	TRBJ2-7	TRBV7-2	TGTGCCAGCAGCCTAGGGAGCGCGGGAGTGCAGCAGTACTTC	CASSLGSAGVQQYF
TRBD1	-	TRBJ1-5	TRBV4-3	TGCGCCAGCAGCCAAGATTACAGGGGGCAAAGGCAGCCCCAGCATTTT	CASSQDYRGQRQPQHF